Following are 27 T cell receptor beta chains from one sample sequenced in a study of blood T cell repertoires in COVID-19. Profiled with immunoSEQ multiplex PCR; TCRdb holds only in-frame clones, not every one. This sample has 150,000 to 200,000 clones, with under 85% found just once. Material: PBMCs or T cells enriched from blood (not recorded which). The receptors originated from a man in his fifties who had recovered from COVID-19.

This clone appeared a single time. The rearrangement joins TRBV12-5 to TRBJ2-7, with D possibly TRBD1 on 5 matching bases. Germline CDR1 LGHNT, CDR2 FRNRAP. The CDR3 is 13 amino acids. V lost 6 bases and J 6 bases, leaving 15 bases between the germline ends. The CDR3 loop is CASGPTGFGEQYF. The CDR3 nucleotides are TGTGCTAGTGGACCAACAGGTTTTGGCGAGCAGTACTTC.

The chain couples TRBV28 to TRBJ2-5; tentative D call: TRBD2 (6 bases). The germline V and J ends were trimmed by 10 bases and 5 bases, with 8 bases remaining between them. CDR3 length: 10 residues. Per the germline V gene, CDR1 is MDHEN and CDR2 is SYDVKM. In DNA form, the CDR3 reads TGTGCCACCCGGGGGGAGACCCAGTACTTC. Translation: CATRGETQYF.

The chain is built from TRBV7-9 and TRBJ2-1, with 11 nucleotides matching TRBD2. Trimming took 4 bases from V and 0 from J; bases not matched to a gene: 5. The germline gives CDR1 SEHNR, CDR2 FQNEAQ (reference sequence). This CDR3 region has 17 residues. The CDR3 DNA reads as TGTGCCAGCAGCTCTAGCGGGGGGCCGAGCTCCTACAATGAGCAGTTCTTC. This sequence encodes CASSSSGGPSSYNEQFF. Drawing the rest from reference TRBV7-9 and TRBJ2-1, the complete variable domain is DTGVSQNPRHKITKRGQNVTFRCDPISEHNRLYWYRQTLGQGPEFLTYFQNEAQLEKSRLLSDRFSAERPKGSFSTLEIQRTEQGDSAMYLCASSSSGGPSSYNEQFFGPGTRLTVL.

V gene TRBV5-4 combines with J gene TRBJ1-2, with 8 bases lining up with TRBD1. V shed 4 bases, J shed 4 bases, and the junction held 12 bases outside the gene matches. CDR1 and CDR2 (germline): SGHNT, YYREEE (reference sequence). The CDR3 sequence is 16 residues long. As DNA, the CDR3 is TGTGCCAGCAGCCCCCCGGGCAGGGGGCTCAGCTATGGCTACACCTTC. It specifies CASSPPGRGLSYGYTF.

This chain joins TRBV2 and TRBJ1-2; 7 nucleotides align to TRBD1. The CDR3 runs to 13 residues. CDR1 and CDR2 from the germline V gene are SNHLY and FYNNEI. The J segment lost 6 bases and the V segment lost 7 bases, leaving 8 bases of the junction unmatched. This chain's CDR3 is CASKIGTVDGYTF. In DNA form, the CDR3 reads TGTGCCAGCAAAATCGGGACAGTTGATGGCTACACCTTC.

The rearrangement links TRBV6-5 to TRBJ1-2; the match to TRBD1 covers 9 bases. CDR1 and CDR2 from the germline V gene are MNHEY and SVGAGI. The length of the CDR3 is 14 residues. The junction had 6 bases not matched to a gene; V was cut back by 8 bases and J by 2 bases. In nucleotides, the CDR3 is TGTGCCAGCCTATCCGGGACAGGGAACTATGGCTACACCTTC. Protein: CASLSGTGNYGYTF.

The chain uses TRBV6-1 and TRBJ2-3; D is undetermined. Germline V gene data show CDR1 as MNHNS and CDR2 as SASEGT. The CDR3 loop spans 14 amino acids. The ends were cut back, 2 bases at V and 2 bases at J, with 8 bases in the middle. CDR3 coding DNA: TGTGCCAGCAGTGAACAAGCTCACACAGATACGCAGTATTTT. Translated, it gives CASSEQAHTDTQYF.

This chain links TRBV27 with TRBJ1-5, with TRBD1 identical over 7 bases. The CDR3 loop spans 16 amino acids. Trimming at V came to 2 bases and at J to 2 bases, leaving 6 bases not matched to a gene. Germline V gives CDR1 MNHEY, CDR2 SMNVEV (reference sequence). As DNA, the CDR3 is TGTGCCAGCAGTTTAAGGTACAGGGGTGGCAATCAGCCCCAGCATTTT. Translation gives CASSLRYRGGNQPQHF.

The chain recombines TRBV2 with TRBJ1-2; 8 bases align to TRBD1. Germline assignment: CDR1 SNHLY and CDR2 FYNNEI. After removal of 6 bases from V and 3 bases from J, the junction contained 6 bases not matched to a gene. The CDR3 has 14 amino acids. The CDR3 nucleotides are TGTGCCAGCAGAGGACAGGGTATGCACTATGGCTACACCTTC. Its protein product is CASRGQGMHYGYTF.

The genes are TRBV7-2 and TRBJ2-1; tentatively, D is TRBD1 (6 bases). CDR1 is SGHTA, CDR2 FQGNSA, per germline. The CDR3 is 13 residues long. V was shortened by 6 bases and J by 7 bases, with 13 bases between the two germline ends. CDR3 amino acids: CASRYSGTNEQFF. CDR3 nucleotide sequence: TGTGCCAGCAGATACTCCGGGACAAATGAGCAGTTCTTC.

The CDR3 coding sequence is TGTGCCAGCAGCCAAGGCCTAACCGGGACAGGGGATTCACCCCTCCACTTT. Translated, it gives CASSQGLTGTGDSPLHF. The chain carries TRBV3-1 (or the pseudogene TRBV3-2) and TRBJ1-6, with 10 bases identical to TRBD1. Germline values: CDR1 LGHDT, CDR2 YNNKEL (reference sequence). This CDR3 is built from 17 residues. The junction had 8 bases not matched to a gene; V was cut back by 1 base and J by 8 bases.

This chain joins TRBV28 and TRBJ1-1; D is unclear. The CDR3 length is 14 residues. CDR1 is MDHEN, CDR2 SYDVKM, per germline. V shed 2 bases and J shed 4 bases, with 11 bases lying between them. The CDR3 DNA follows: TGTGCCAGCAGTTTAAGCCGCTTGCTCACTGAAGCTTTCTTT. Protein: CASSLSRLLTEAFF. The entire variable domain, with the rest obtained from reference TRBV28 and TRBJ1-1, is as follows: DVKVTQSSRYLVKRTGEKVFLECVQDMDHENMFWYRQDPGLGLRLIYFSYDVKMKEKGDIPEGYSVSREKKERFSLILESASTNQTSMYLCASSLSRLLTEAFFGQGTRLTVV.

The gene calls are TRBV14 and TRBJ1-4; D might be TRBD1 (5 bases). Germline assignment: CDR1 SGHDN and CDR2 FVKESK. The V gene lost 1 base and the J gene lost 6 bases, with 12 bases spanning the gap. This CDR3 is built from 15 residues. The CDR3 coding sequence is TGTGCCAGCAGCCAAGCCCAAGGGGTCCATGAAAAACTGTTTTTT. This gives the protein CASSQAQGVHEKLFF.

This chain uses TRBV9 with TRBJ1-2, with 8 bases identical to TRBD1. Germline values: CDR1 SGDLS, CDR2 YYNGEE. CDR3 length equals 17 residues. The trim removed 5 bases at V and 7 bases at J, leaving 19 bases unmatched. In DNA form, the CDR3 reads TGTGCCAGCAGTGTTAATAATGAGCAGGGGGCGCTGGGTGGCTACACCTTC. Its translation is CASSVNNEQGALGGYTF.

The chain has TRBV10-2 and TRBJ1-6; 10 bases are a match to TRBD1. The CDR3 consists of 15 residues. V was clipped by 7 bases and J by 6 bases; unmatched bases: 6. Germline loops: CDR1 WSHSY, CDR2 SAAADI. The CDR3 sequence is CASTDRGRGNSPLHF. The CDR3 region has the DNA TGCGCCAGCACCGACAGGGGGCGCGGTAATTCACCCCTCCACTTT.

The V gene is TRBV2, the J gene TRBJ1-1; no definite D call. Germline lookup yields CDR1 SNHLY and CDR2 FYNNEI. The V and J ends lost 7 bases and 1 base respectively, with 10 bases between them. The CDR3 loop spans 13 amino acids. The CDR3: CASKVEGNTEAFF. CDR3 nucleotides: TGTGCCAGCAAGGTGGAGGGGAACACTGAAGCTTTCTTT.

The J gene is TRBJ1-2, the V gene TRBV5-6, with 7 positions matching TRBD1. The CDR3 covers 13 residues. Trimming took 7 bases from V and 7 from J; bases not matched to a gene: 10. From germline, CDR1 is SGHDT and CDR2 YYEEEE. CDR3 coding DNA: TGTGCCAGCTCCTCGAGACAGGGTTTTGGCTACACCTTC. Translating it yields CASSSRQGFGYTF. The full variable domain, in which reference TRBV5-6 and TRBJ1-2 provide the parts outside the CDR3, is DAGVTQSPTHLIKTRGQQVTLRCSPKSGHDTVSWYQQALGQGPQFIFQYYEEEERQRGNFPDRFSGHQFPNYSSELNVNALLLGDSALYLCASSSRQGFGYTFGSGTRLTVV.

The chain is built from TRBV27 and TRBJ1-2; D unclear. V gave up 3 bases and J gave up 8 bases, with 13 bases separating them. In germline, CDR1 is MNHEY, CDR2 SMNVEV (reference sequence). The CDR3 is 13 amino acids. CDR3 nucleotides: TGTGCCAGCAGTTTTGCGGGCTGGGAAGGCTACACCTTC. Its protein product is CASSFAGWEGYTF.

The chain recombines TRBV28 with TRBJ1-5, with D perhaps matching TRBD1 (6 bases). Trimming removed 4 bases from V and 4 bases from J, with 8 bases in between. This CDR3 is 13 amino acids long. Per germline, CDR1 MDHEN and CDR2 SYDVKM. CDR3 coding DNA: TGTGCCAGCAGTTCCGACAGGAATCAGCCCCAGCATTTT. Translated, it gives CASSSDRNQPQHF.

This chain uses TRBV11-2 with TRBJ2-7; D perhaps matches TRBD1 (6 bases). Trimming pared 5 bases from V and 6 bases from J, leaving 17 bases between. CDR1 is SGHAT, CDR2 FQNNGV, per germline. This CDR3 is 14 amino acids long. For the CDR3, the DNA is TGTGCCAGCAGCCAGGGGCAGGGTATGAGCGAGCAGTACTTC. Protein sequence: CASSQGQGMSEQYF.

The gene calls are TRBV14 and TRBJ2-7, with D unresolved. Deletions cut 1 base from V and 6 bases from J, with 10 bases between. The CDR3 extends over 13 amino acids. Germline V gives CDR1 SGHDN, CDR2 FVKESK. The CDR3 region has the DNA TGTGCCAGCAGCCAAGCAGTATCCCTCGAGCAGTACTTC. This sequence encodes CASSQAVSLEQYF.

The chain has TRBV9 and TRBJ2-1, with TRBD2 matching over 8 bases. V shed 3 bases, J shed 1 base, and the junction held 6 bases outside the gene matches. Germline V gives CDR1 SGDLS, CDR2 YYNGEE. This CDR3 has 16 amino acids. CDR3 DNA: TGTGCCAGCAGCGCGGCGGGGGGCCTTTCCTACAATGAGCAGTTCTTC. It specifies CASSAAGGLSYNEQFF.

This clone appeared a few times. The V gene is TRBV11-2, the J gene TRBJ2-7; TRBD2 aligns across 9 bases. The germline gives CDR1 SGHAT, CDR2 FQNNGV. With V trimmed by 5 bases and J by 9 bases, 14 bases remained unmatched. The CDR3 consists of 15 residues. CDR3 region: CASSQPGLAAGGQYF. As DNA, the CDR3 is TGTGCCAGCAGCCAACCGGGACTAGCTGCTGGTGGGCAGTACTTC.

Points on this clone: Within the sample, other DNA sequences also encode this same CDR3. The chain joins TRBV7-2 to TRBJ1-3, with D perhaps TRBD1 (5 bases). Germline values: CDR1 SGHTA, CDR2 FQGNSA. V was pared by 4 bases and J by 0 bases, with 10 bases between. This CDR3 is built from 15 residues. The CDR3 nucleotides read TGTGCCAGCAGCTGGGACTCGAGCTCTGGAAACACCATATATTTT. Amino acid sequence: CASSWDSSSGNTIYF.

V gene TRBV5-1 combines with J gene TRBJ1-1; tentative D call: TRBD1 (5 bases). The CDR3 spans 13 residues. V was trimmed by 1 base and J by 3 bases, leaving 7 bases between them. From germline, CDR1 is SGHRS and CDR2 YFSETQ. The CDR3 loop reads CASSLQGYTEAFF. CDR3 sequence (DNA): TGCGCCAGCAGCTTGCAGGGCTACACTGAAGCTTTCTTT.

This clone has a handful of counts. The chain couples TRBV2 to TRBJ1-1; D is ambiguous. The CDR3 is 14 residues long. Trimming left V 3 bases short and J 1 base short, with 9 bases between. Germline assignment: CDR1 SNHLY and CDR2 FYNNEI. The CDR3 DNA reads TGTGCCAGCAGTGAGGGCAGGTGGAACACTGAAGCTTTCTTT. Protein: CASSEGRWNTEAFF.

This clone has more than one count but fewer than ten. Here the CDR3 reads CASSLTSGLDEQFF. CDR3 nucleotide sequence: TGTGCCAGCAGCTTAACGTCGGGGTTGGATGAGCAGTTCTTC. This rearrangement joins TRBV7-3 to TRBJ2-1, with D possibly being TRBD2 (5 bases). The germline V and J ends were trimmed by 0 bases and 8 bases, with 11 bases remaining between them. CDR1 is SGHTA, CDR2 FQGTGA, per germline. CDR3 size: 14 residues.